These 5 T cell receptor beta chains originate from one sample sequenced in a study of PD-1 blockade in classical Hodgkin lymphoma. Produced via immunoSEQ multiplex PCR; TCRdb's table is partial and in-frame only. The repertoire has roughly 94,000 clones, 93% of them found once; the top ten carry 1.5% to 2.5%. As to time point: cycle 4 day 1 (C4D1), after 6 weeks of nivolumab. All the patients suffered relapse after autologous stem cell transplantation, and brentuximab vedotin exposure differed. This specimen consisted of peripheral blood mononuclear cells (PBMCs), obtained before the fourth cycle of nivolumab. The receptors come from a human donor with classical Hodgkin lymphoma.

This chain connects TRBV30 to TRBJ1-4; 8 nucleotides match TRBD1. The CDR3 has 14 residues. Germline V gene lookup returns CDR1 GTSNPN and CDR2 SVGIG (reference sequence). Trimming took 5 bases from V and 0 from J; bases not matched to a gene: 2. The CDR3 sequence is CAWGQGSTNEKLFF. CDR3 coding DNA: TGTGCCTGGGGACAGGGTTCAACTAATGAAAAACTGTTTTTT.

The CDR3 region has the DNA TGTGCCATCAGTGAGTCGGTGGGGGACTTGGAGCAGTACTTC. This encodes CAISESVGDLEQYF. J is TRBJ2-7 and V is TRBV10-3; D might be TRBD2 (6 bases). The germline V gene encodes CDR1 ENHRY and CDR2 SYGVKD. V dropped 0 bases and J dropped 7 bases, with 13 bases sitting between them. The CDR3 is 14 amino acids.

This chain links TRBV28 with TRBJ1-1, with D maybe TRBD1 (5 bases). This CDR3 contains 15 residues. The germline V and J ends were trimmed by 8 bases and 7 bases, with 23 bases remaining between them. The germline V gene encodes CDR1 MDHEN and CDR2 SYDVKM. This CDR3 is CASGTLSRTRVEAFF. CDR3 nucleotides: TGTGCCAGCGGTACTTTAAGCCGGACAAGGGTTGAAGCTTTCTTT.

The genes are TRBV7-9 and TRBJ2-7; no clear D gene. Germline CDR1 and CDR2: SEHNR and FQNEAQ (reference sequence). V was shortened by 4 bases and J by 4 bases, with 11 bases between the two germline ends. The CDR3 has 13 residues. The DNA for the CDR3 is TGTGCCAGCAGCTCCATACAATTATACGAGCAGTACTTC. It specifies CASSSIQLYEQYF. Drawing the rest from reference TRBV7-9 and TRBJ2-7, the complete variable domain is DTGVSQNPRHKITKRGQNVTFRCDPISEHNRLYWYRQTLGQGPEFLTYFQNEAQLEKSRLLSDRFSAERPKGSFSTLEIQRTEQGDSAMYLCASSSIQLYEQYFGPGTRLTVT.

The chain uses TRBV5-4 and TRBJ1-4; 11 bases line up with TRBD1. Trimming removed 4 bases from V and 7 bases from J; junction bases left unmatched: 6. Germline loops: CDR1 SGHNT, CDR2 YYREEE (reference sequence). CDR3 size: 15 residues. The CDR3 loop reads CASSKDRGPSEKLFF. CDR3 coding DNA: TGTGCCAGCAGCAAGGACAGGGGGCCCAGTGAAAAACTGTTTTTT.